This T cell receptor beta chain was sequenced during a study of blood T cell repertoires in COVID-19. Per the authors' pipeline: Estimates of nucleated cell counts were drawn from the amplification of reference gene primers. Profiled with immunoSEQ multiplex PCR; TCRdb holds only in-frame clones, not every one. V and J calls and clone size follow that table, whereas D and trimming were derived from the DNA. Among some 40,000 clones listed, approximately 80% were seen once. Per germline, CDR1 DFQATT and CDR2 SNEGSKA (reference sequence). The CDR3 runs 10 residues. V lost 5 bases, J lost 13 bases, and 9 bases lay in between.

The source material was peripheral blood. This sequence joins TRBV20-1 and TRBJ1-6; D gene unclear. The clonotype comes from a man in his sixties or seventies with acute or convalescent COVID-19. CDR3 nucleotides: TGCAGTGCTCCCGGGAGCCCCCTCCACTTT. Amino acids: CSAPGSPLHF.